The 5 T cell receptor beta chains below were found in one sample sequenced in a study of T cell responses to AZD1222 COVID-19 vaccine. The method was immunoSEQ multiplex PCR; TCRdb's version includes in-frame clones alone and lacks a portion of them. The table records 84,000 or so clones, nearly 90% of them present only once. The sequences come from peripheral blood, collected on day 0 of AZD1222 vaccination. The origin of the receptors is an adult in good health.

This CDR3 is CASSDSGSVSYEQYF. The CDR3 bases are TGTGCCAGCAGCGATAGCGGGAGTGTATCCTACGAGCAGTACTTC. V usage is TRBV6-5 and J usage is TRBJ2-7, with 9 bases matching TRBD2. The CDR3 totals 15 residues. Germline trimming cut 6 bases from V and 1 base from J; bases unmatched to any gene: 7. Looked up from germline, CDR1 is MNHEY and CDR2 is SVGAGI.

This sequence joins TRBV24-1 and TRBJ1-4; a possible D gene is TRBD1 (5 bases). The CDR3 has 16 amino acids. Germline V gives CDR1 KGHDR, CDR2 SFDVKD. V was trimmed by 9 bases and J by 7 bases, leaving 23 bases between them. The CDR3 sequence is CATDSAPGPNFEKLFF. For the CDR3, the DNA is TGTGCCACCGACAGTGCCCCTGGACCTAATTTTGAAAAACTGTTTTTT.

Here the CDR3 reads CASSQQTQETQYF. In DNA form, the CDR3 reads TGTGCCAGCAGTCAGCAAACACAAGAGACCCAGTACTTC. The V call is TRBV12-3 or TRBV12-4, the J call TRBJ2-5, with D unclear. The germline V and J ends were trimmed by 5 bases and 2 bases, with 9 bases remaining between them. The CDR3 consists of 13 residues.

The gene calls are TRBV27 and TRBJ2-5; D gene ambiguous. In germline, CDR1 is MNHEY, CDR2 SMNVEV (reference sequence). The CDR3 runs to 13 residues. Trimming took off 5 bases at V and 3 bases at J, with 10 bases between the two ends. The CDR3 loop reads CASSSRRKETQYF. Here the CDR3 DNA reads TGTGCCAGCAGTAGTAGGCGGAAAGAGACCCAGTACTTC.

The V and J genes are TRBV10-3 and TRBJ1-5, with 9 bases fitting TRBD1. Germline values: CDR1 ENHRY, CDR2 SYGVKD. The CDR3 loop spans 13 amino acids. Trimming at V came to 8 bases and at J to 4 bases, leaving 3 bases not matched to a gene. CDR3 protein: CAIRDRENQPQHF. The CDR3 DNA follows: TGTGCCATCCGGGACAGGGAGAATCAGCCCCAGCATTTT.